This TCR beta chain came from a study of T-cell memory formation after mild COVID-19. Study-wide results and limits: Certain responding clones were present in pre-infection memory, suggesting participation of cross-reactive memory.

It was 5'RACE with constant-segment primers that produced the TCR alpha and TCR beta cDNA libraries, which carried sample barcodes and UMIs. Using its own MiXCR run on the 5' RACE reads, TCRdb lists one record per CDR3 protein. Of some 340,000 distinct CDR3 sequences listed, over 10% were seen once; the top ten hold about 20%. This clonotype was counted ten times or more. What it recognizes is unknown. Germline assignment: CDR1 SGHTA and CDR2 FQGNSA. Trimming left V 1 base short and J 10 bases short, with 11 bases between. There are 13 residues in the CDR3. This chain uses TRBV7-2 with TRBJ1-5; D not certain. This TCR was sampled from a man in his late teens or twenties who had mild COVID-19 (a few samples of this study predate the infection). Cell type and time point are not known. The sequenced sample was PBMCs or a T cell subset sorted from them (not recorded which). The CDR3 loop reads CASSLDDIQPQHF. The CDR3 DNA is TGTGCCAGCAGCTTAGACGATATCCAACCCCAGCATTTT.